This TCR beta chain was captured by sequencing in a study of beta chain features in type 1 diabetes. General observations from the study: A moderate, significant TCRB CDR3 shortening appeared in type 1 diabetes across four CD4+ subsets. A pattern of fewer insertions and more deletions at VDJ junctions was seen in type 1 diabetes patients. Healthy donors had naive, central memory and Treg TCRB repertoires that appeared less similar than those seen among patients.

Losses at the gene ends were 1 base for V and 13 bases for J; bases not matched to a gene: 10. CDR3 size: 13 residues. Germline-derived CDR1 and CDR2 are GTSNPN and SVGIG (reference sequence). This clone has a handful of counts. Its matching antigen is unknown. The study reverse transcribed the entire isolated RNA, so it sequenced expressed TCRB transcripts. Assay: immunoSEQ multiplex PCR; the TCRdb copy retains only in-frame clones and omits some. The table lists 300,000 to 350,000 clones, less than 20% of them singletons. This sequence joins TRBV30 and TRBJ2-1; 7 positions match TRBD2. This clonotype was obtained from a young woman in good health. The specimen sequenced was naive CD4+ T cells from blood. The DNA of the CDR3 is TGTGCCTGGAGTGCCCTACAACTAGCGATCCAGTTCTTC. Translated, it gives CAWSALQLAIQFF. The whole variable domain, remainder taken from reference TRBV30 and TRBJ2-1, is SQTIHQWPATLVQPVGSPLSLECTVEGTSNPNLYWYRQAAGRGLQLLFYSVGIGQISSEVPQNLSASRPQDRQFILSSKKLLLSDSGFYLCAWSALQLAIQFFGPGTRLTVL.